Below, 23 T cell receptor beta chains from the same sample are listed, as sequenced in a study of T cell responses to AZD1222 COVID-19 vaccine. Some clones are missing from TCRdb's copy, which holds only in-frame ones; the method was immunoSEQ multiplex PCR. The sample lists 95,000 to 110,000 clones, around nine tenths occurring once. Specimen: peripheral blood, collected on day 0 of AZD1222 vaccination. The receptors shown here come from an adult in good health.

The chain carries TRBV6-5 and TRBJ2-7; no definite D call. Trimming stripped 11 bases from V and 3 bases from J, with 8 bases between. The CDR3 spans 10 residues. Germline V gene sequence: CDR1 MNHEY, CDR2 SVGAGI. The CDR3: CAGPVYEQYF. Here the CDR3 DNA reads TGTGCCGGACCTGTCTACGAGCAGTACTTC.

CDR3 residues: CASSPRDGVRETQYF. DNA for the CDR3: TGTGCCAGCAGCCCCCGGGACGGGGTTCGAGAGACCCAGTACTTC. This chain links TRBV11-2 with TRBJ2-5, with D perhaps matching TRBD1 or TRBD2 (5 bases each). Germline V gene lookup returns CDR1 SGHAT and CDR2 FQNNGV. V lost 5 bases to trimming and J lost 4 bases, with 17 bases between them. The CDR3 sequence is 15 residues long.

The rearrangement uses TRBV14 and TRBJ2-7, with TRBD1 identical over 8 bases. CDR1 and CDR2 from the germline V gene are SGHDN and FVKESK. CDR3 size: 15 residues. The V and J ends lost 4 bases and 2 bases, in that order; junction bases with no gene match: 7. The CDR3 spells CASSPLGQDPYEQYF. The CDR3 DNA reads TGTGCCAGCAGCCCGTTGGGACAGGATCCCTACGAGCAGTACTTC.

In the case of this clone: The germline gene is not matched at one end of the junction; a read error may be the cause. The gene calls are TRBV2 and TRBJ2-1, with D perhaps TRBD2 (5 bases). This CDR3 is 11 amino acids long. Germline V gene lookup returns CDR1 SNHLY and CDR2 FYNNEI. The CDR3 nucleotides read TGTGCCAGCAGTGAACTGTTGGACTTTCTCTTC. Its translation is CASSELLDFLF.

The rearrangement links TRBV6-7 to TRBJ2-7, with 10 bases that match TRBD1. TRBV6-7 counts as an open reading frame of uncertain function. Trimming removed 2 bases from V and 2 bases from J; junction bases left unmatched: 15. The CDR3 has 19 residues. This chain's CDR3 is CASSYLLPDRGKFPYEQYF. CDR3 bases: TGTGCCAGCAGTTACCTCCTTCCGGACAGGGGGAAATTTCCCTACGAGCAGTACTTC.

The rearrangement joins TRBV3-1 (or the pseudogene TRBV3-2) to TRBJ1-5, with D unresolved. This CDR3 contains 16 residues. Germline assignment: CDR1 LGHDT and CDR2 YNNKEL (reference sequence). V dropped 2 bases and J dropped 3 bases, with 14 bases sitting between them. CDR3 amino acids: CASSQWEDGTNQPQHF. CDR3 bases: TGTGCCAGCAGCCAATGGGAGGACGGAACCAATCAGCCCCAGCATTTT.

The V and J genes are TRBV27 and TRBJ2-7; D is perhaps TRBD1 (6 bases). Trimming took off 4 bases at V and 2 bases at J, with 9 bases between the two ends. From germline, CDR1 is MNHEY and CDR2 SMNVEV (reference sequence). The CDR3 runs to 13 residues. The CDR3 DNA follows: TGTGCCAGCAGTTGGGGGCCAACCTACGAGCAGTACTTC. Amino acid sequence: CASSWGPTYEQYF.

This clone has just one count. This chain links TRBV7-2 with TRBJ2-7; TRBD1 agrees at 7 bases. Germline assignment: CDR1 SGHTA and CDR2 FQGNSA. Trimming at V came to 3 bases and at J to 4 bases, leaving 6 bases not matched to a gene. This CDR3 is built from 14 residues. The chain's CDR3 is CASSFGQVMYEQYF. The CDR3 DNA sequence: TGTGCCAGCAGCTTTGGACAGGTGATGTACGAGCAGTACTTC.

CDR3: CASTKTGSSYNEKLFF. In nucleotides, the CDR3 is TGTGCCAGTACCAAGACAGGGTCCTCTTATAATGAAAAACTGTTTTTT. The V call is TRBV19, the J call TRBJ1-4, with TRBD1 matching over 7 bases. Trimming at V came to 7 bases and at J to 4 bases, leaving 12 bases not matched to a gene. The CDR3 consists of 16 residues. Germline CDR1 is LNHDA and CDR2 is SQIVND (reference sequence).

The chain has TRBV3-1 (or the pseudogene TRBV3-2) and TRBJ2-3, with 7 bases identical to TRBD2. The trim removed 3 bases at V and 5 bases at J, leaving 5 bases unmatched. Per germline, CDR1 LGHDT and CDR2 YNNKEL (reference sequence). The CDR3 runs 14 residues. The DNA for the CDR3 is TGTGCCAGCAGCCACAAAGGGAGGGGAGATACGCAGTATTTT. It yields the protein CASSHKGRGDTQYF.

CDR3 sequence (DNA): TGCAGTGCTAGTCGCGCGGGGGGCTACTCCTACGAGCAGTACTTC. Its protein product is CSASRAGGYSYEQYF. The chain joins TRBV20-1 to TRBJ2-7, with 8 bases aligning to TRBD2. V lost 3 bases and J lost 0; bases outside the gene matches: 7. Germline V gives CDR1 DFQATT, CDR2 SNEGSKA (reference sequence). The length of the CDR3 is 15 residues.

This clone was found once. The rearrangement uses TRBV19 and TRBJ1-4, with D possibly matching TRBD1 (5 bases). V gave up 5 bases and J gave up 3 bases, with 16 bases separating them. The germline V gene has CDR1 LNHDA and CDR2 SQIVND (reference sequence). CDR3 length: 16 residues. CDR3 DNA sequence: TGTGCCAGTAGTTTCAGGGTGGAGGTGTCTAATGAAAAACTGTTTTTT. Translated: CASSFRVEVSNEKLFF.

This CDR3 is CASSLLAKRGSGEQYF. In DNA form, the CDR3 reads TGTGCCAGCAGCTTGCTGGCTAAGCGGGGGTCCGGGGAGCAGTACTTC. The chain recombines TRBV5-6 with TRBJ2-7; 8 positions match TRBD2. The CDR3 is 16 amino acids. CDR1 SGHDT and CDR2 YYEEEE come from the germline V gene. The V and J ends lost 1 base and 7 bases, in that order; junction bases with no gene match: 13.

The chain recombines TRBV5-1 with TRBJ2-1; D tentatively reads TRBD1 or TRBD2 (6 bases each). The CDR3 covers 16 residues. The V gene lost 2 bases and the J gene lost 0 bases, with 12 bases spanning the gap. CDR1 SGHRS and CDR2 YFSETQ come from the germline V gene. CDR3 bases: TGCGCCAGCAGCTTAGAGGGGGGACACTCCTACAATGAGCAGTTCTTC. It yields the protein CASSLEGGHSYNEQFF.

The chain is built from TRBV18 and TRBJ1-2, with D uncertain. CDR1 KGHSH and CDR2 LQKENI come from the germline V gene. Trimming stripped 2 bases from V and 2 bases from J, with 3 bases between. The CDR3 spans 12 residues. This CDR3 reads CASSPVNYGYTF. For the CDR3, the DNA is TGTGCCAGCTCACCAGTAAACTATGGCTACACCTTC.

The chain employs TRBV11-2 and TRBJ2-7; D may correspond to TRBD1 or TRBD2 (6 bases each). V dropped 3 bases and J dropped 2 bases, with 14 bases sitting between them. Germline CDR1 and CDR2: SGHAT and FQNNGV. This CDR3 is built from 15 residues. The CDR3, as DNA: TGTGCCAGCAGCTTGACTAGGGGGAGTCCCTACGAGCAGTACTTC. Its translation is CASSLTRGSPYEQYF.

The rearrangement links TRBV6-2 or TRBV6-3 to TRBJ2-2; D is unclear. Germline values: CDR1 MNHEY, CDR2 SVGEGT. CDR3 length equals 14 residues. V was clipped by 5 bases and J by 5 bases, with 12 bases between them. CDR3 amino acids: CASSLPPSTGELFF. CDR3 nucleotides: TGTGCCAGCAGTCTCCCCCCATCTACCGGGGAGCTGTTTTTT.

The chain has TRBV27 and TRBJ2-5, with TRBD1 as a possible D gene (7 bases). The CDR3 spans 16 residues. Germline-derived CDR1 and CDR2 are MNHEY and SMNVEV (reference sequence). Trimming stripped 1 base from V and 4 bases from J, with 16 bases between. This chain's CDR3 is CASSLLGRGVLETQYF. Written as DNA, the CDR3 is TGTGCCAGCAGTTTATTAGGCAGGGGGGTCCTAGAGACCCAGTACTTC.

The rearrangement uses TRBV6-2 or TRBV6-3 and TRBJ1-5; a possible D gene is TRBD1 (6 bases). V was shortened by 2 bases and J by 4 bases, with 9 bases between the two germline ends. Per germline, CDR1 MNHEY and CDR2 SVGEGT. CDR3 length: 14 amino acids. Written as DNA, the CDR3 is TGTGCCAGCAGTTACAGGGGGGCGAATCAGCCCCAGCATTTT. This gives the protein CASSYRGANQPQHF.

V usage is TRBV19 and J usage is TRBJ2-7, with D possibly being TRBD1 (5 bases). The germline V gene encodes CDR1 LNHDA and CDR2 SQIVND (reference sequence). V shed 6 bases and J shed 0 bases, with 12 bases lying between them. This CDR3 spans 14 amino acids. The CDR3 bases are TGTGCCAGTAGAGAACAGGCCGGCTCCTACGAGCAGTACTTC. Its translation: CASREQAGSYEQYF. Supplemented by reference TRBV19 and TRBJ2-7, the full variable domain reads DGGITQSPKYLFRKEGQNVTLSCEQNLNHDAMYWYRQDPGQGLRLIYYSQIVNDFQKGDIAEGYSVSREKKESFPLTVTSAQKNPTAFYLCASREQAGSYEQYFGPGTRLTVT.

The chain links TRBV7-2 to TRBJ2-2; TRBD2 might be the D (5 bases). CDR1 is SGHTA and CDR2 is FQGNSA in the germline V gene. The CDR3 is made up of 16 amino acids. Deletions cut 0 bases from V and 1 base from J, with 9 bases between. The CDR3 spells CASSLAPGLNTGELFF. The CDR3 region has the DNA TGTGCCAGCAGCTTAGCCCCGGGATTGAACACCGGGGAGCTGTTTTTT.

The chain uses TRBV27 and TRBJ1-5, with D tentatively TRBD1 (5 bases). The CDR3 has 18 amino acids. The germline V and J ends were trimmed by 5 bases and 2 bases, with 22 bases remaining between them. Germline assignment: CDR1 MNHEY and CDR2 SMNVEV (reference sequence). The CDR3 spells CASSLRPGRQGGNQPQHF. CDR3 sequence (DNA): TGTGCCAGCAGTCTGAGGCCTGGTCGGCAGGGAGGCAATCAGCCCCAGCATTTT.

Only a few counts were recorded for this clone. The chain links TRBV7-6 to TRBJ2-1; unclear D gene. CDR1 SGHVS and CDR2 FNYEAQ come from the germline V gene. V was cut by 4 bases and J by 5 bases, with 6 bases left in between. There are 12 residues in the CDR3. The DNA for the CDR3 is TGTGCCAGCAGCTCCCGGGACAATGAGCAGTTCTTC. It yields the protein CASSSRDNEQFF. The complete variable domain, with remaining parts taken from reference TRBV7-6 and TRBJ2-1, reads GAGVSQSPRYKVTKRGQDVALRCDPISGHVSLYWYRQALGQGPEFLTYFNYEAQQDKSGLPNDRFSAERPEGSISTLTIQRTEQRDSAMYRCASSSRDNEQFFGPGTRLTVL.